What follows is one T cell receptor beta chain and its context. The clone's antigen remains unknown. No clone much larger than this one lies a single base away; base qualities are absent. This entry comes from a study of shared clonotypes between healthy human individuals (dated by TCRdb to 2018 to 2020). About the full investigation: The cohort included a few men and a couple of women between 18 and 49 years of age. For each donor, CD4 naive and CD4 memory were each run on three plates, CD8 naive on two plates, and CD8 memory on one plate. The study deeply sequenced blood TCR repertoires of roughly five healthy adults to estimate repertoire size and the extent of clonotype sharing between individuals. Different laboratories and diverse techniques were used to prepare libraries and sequence TCR repertoires, to increase sequencing depth and limit assay-specific biases. Between about 0.9 and 8.9 billion PBMCs per donor were obtained by leukapheresis.

Overall study results and their limits: Sampling was restricted to blood, and TCR repertoires in tissues likely differ from the TCR repertoires found in blood. Estimated clonotype richness was generally larger for naive than for memory subsets. Even with the large sequencing depth, rarefaction of the sorted-subset datasets indicated that sequencing was incomplete. When a handful of donors were compared, the shared fraction of clonotypes was about 5% for naive CD4, about 4% for naive CD8, 2% to 2.5% for memory CD4, and around 0.37% for memory CD8. Because the study included only a small number of donors, the genetic and exposure-history diversity represented was limited. Compared with non-shared clonotypes, clonotypes shared by all four sorted-subset donors had higher generation probabilities. Pairwise subsampling led to the expectation that sequencing depth would affect the degree of clonotype sharing among donors.

The donors were healthy, HIV-negative adults with no recently reported acute infections or vaccinations. Every donor was a Caucasian adult living in Nashville, Tennessee, USA. CD4+ T cells were enriched through magnetic negative selection, after which naive cells were positively selected on CD45RA and the remaining negative fraction served as the memory subset. After blood collection by leukapheresis, PBMCs were isolated using Ficoll-Histopaque density gradient centrifugation and then cryopreserved in the vapor phase of liquid nitrogen. Purity and quantity of every magnetically sorted T cell population were checked by analytical flow cytometry. Genomic DNA was isolated from every sorted fraction and measured by UV absorbance on a Nanodrop 2000c. The CDR3 spans 13 residues, from the cysteine through the phenylalanine. This entry keeps only the CDR3 DNA: 39 bases, framed from base 1. The germline V gene specifies MGHDK as CDR1 and SYGVNS as CDR2. V is trimmed back by 6 bases and J by 3 bases, and the junction contains 4 bases that no gene match accounts for.

Using the deep immunoSEQ assay, multiplex PCR amplified TCR CDR3 regions from genomic DNA. Extracted genomic DNA from each cell subset was distributed evenly across all wells of several immunoSEQ 96-well plates, and each plate was treated as a replicate. Each replicate PCR for sorted subsets received roughly 0.2 ug genomic DNA, equal to about 30,000 T cell genomes. The purified libraries were quantified using a Qubit 3.0 fluorometer, sized with a Bioanalyzer 2100, and then quantified again using the KAPA Library Quantification kit. Every immunoSEQ 96-well plate was sequenced on a dedicated single-read 150-cycle Illumina NextSeq 550 flow cell. The paper's processing steps were these. Because only junctional sequences without quality scores were contained in the immunoSEQ output, filtering matching that applied to full-length reads could not be performed. To assign V/J genes and CDR3, sequences were annotated using PyIR, a Python wrapper for IgBLAST v1.9, with IMGT germline references. Reads with weak V/J assignments (E-value above 1e-6), missing CDR3, stop codons, out-of-frame junctions, or ambiguous translated residues were removed. V3J clonotypes were defined as sequences sharing an identical inferred V gene, J gene, and CDR3 amino acid sequence. To compute the percentage overlap between repertoires, the number of shared unique clonotypes was divided by the size of the smaller repertoire. RTK rarefaction, the Chao1 estimator, and Recon v2.1 estimates of unobserved clonotypes were used to assess repertoire richness. For all TCRbeta clonotypes obtained by the gDNA method from a few donors, generation probabilities were computed with OLGA. What TCRdb holds here is the immuneACCESS table cut down to in-frame rearrangements. Part of the clones is not present; checked against another copy, under half of the missing clones reflect an unresolved V gene, and the others are unexplained. The V and J calls and clone size were taken over from that table, and D and trimming were inferred from the DNA. This sample is represented by around 2,000,000 clones; around 95% of them were singletons. More than 0.1% of the sample lies in the top ten.

The receptor was derived from a man between 18 and 35 years old in good health. What was sequenced was naive CD4+ T cells sorted from blood. The label giving this sample's cell subset or site can be read as: CD45RA+ positively selected. The rearranged segments are TRBV25-1 and TRBJ2-7, with 8 bases in between that match TRBD1. The DNA is TGTGCCAGCAGACGACAGGGGAACTACGAGCAGTACTTC. This translates into CASRRQGNYEQYF.